Sequencing of this T cell receptor beta chain was carried out in a study of blood T cells in healthy people across ages. Study-wide points: TCR beta diversity, measured per million T cells, fell in a roughly linear way with age.

The use of a sample-barcoded 5' primer and a J-beta primer mix characterized a second PCR of about 6 to 12 cycles. In TCRdb, the 5' RACE reads were re-called with MiXCR into one record per CDR3 protein. The top ten hold roughly 20% of the sample, which has roughly 800,000 distinct CDR3 sequences, 55% to 75% seen once. Looked up from germline, CDR1 is DFQATT and CDR2 is SNEGSKA (reference sequence). V lost 5 bases and J 2 bases, leaving 23 bases between the germline ends. The CDR3 loop spans 17 amino acids. A remark on this clonotype: No antigen is known for it.

Healthy individuals of Caucasian origin from Russia, aged about 6 to 100, served as donors. Every donor provided roughly 9.1 milliliters of peripheral blood. This TCR came from a man under 40 in good health. The chain employs TRBV20-1 and TRBJ2-3; D is perhaps TRBD1 or TRBD2 (5 bases each). Sequenced input: blood. The CDR3 here is CSAQSRFGDGHTDTQYF. The CDR3 DNA reads as TGCAGTGCTCAAAGCAGGTTTGGGGACGGACACACAGATACGCAGTATTTT.